The clone carrying this TCR beta chain was detected a few times. No antigen is known for it. Among ophthalmopathy patients, the Clinical Activity Score reached at least 3, the NOSPECS grade reached at least 4, and duration remained under 3 months. This sample is drawn from a study of T cells in Graves' hyperthyroidism and ophthalmopathy. In the study overall: Peripheral blood was taken when the disease was first diagnosed, before any treatment began. Notes on the study in general: Blood also carried most thyroid clonotypes expanded above 0.001. The model foresaw ophthalmopathy a median 6.5 months prior to onset.

This CDR3 is 17 amino acids long. Unmatched junction bases numbered 9, after V lost 0 bases and J lost 5 bases. The germline gives CDR1 SGDLS, CDR2 YYNGEE. RNA transcripts were the template for amplifying TCR beta CDR3 regions. First-round RT-PCR with HTBI primers amplified the TCR CDR3 region. From the multiplex PCR reads, TCRdb called clonotypes with MiXCR, one entry per CDR3 protein. The sample holds about 600,000 distinct CDR3 sequences, approximately 14% seen once. The source of this sequence is a woman aged 45 to 65 with Graves' ophthalmopathy. Sequenced: blood. The rearrangement links TRBV9 to TRBJ2-7, with 12 bases that match TRBD2. The CDR3 loop reads CASSVALAGGAIHEQYF. The CDR3, as DNA: TGTGCCAGCAGCGTAGCACTAGCGGGAGGAGCAATCCACGAGCAGTACTTC.